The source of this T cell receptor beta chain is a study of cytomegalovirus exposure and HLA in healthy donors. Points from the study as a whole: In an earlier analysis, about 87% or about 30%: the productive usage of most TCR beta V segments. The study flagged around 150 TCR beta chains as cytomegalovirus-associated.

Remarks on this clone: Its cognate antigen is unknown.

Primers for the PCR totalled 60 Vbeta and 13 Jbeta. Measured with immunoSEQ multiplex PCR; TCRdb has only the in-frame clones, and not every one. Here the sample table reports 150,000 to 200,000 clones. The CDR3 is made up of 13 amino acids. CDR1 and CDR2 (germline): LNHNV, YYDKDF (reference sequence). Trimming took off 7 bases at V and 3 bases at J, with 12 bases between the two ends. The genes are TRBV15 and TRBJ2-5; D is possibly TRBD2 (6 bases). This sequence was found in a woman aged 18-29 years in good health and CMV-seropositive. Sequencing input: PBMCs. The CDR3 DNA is TGTGCCACCATGGAGCGGGCGGAAGAGACCCAGTACTTC. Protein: CATMERAEETQYF.